This T cell receptor beta chain was identified in a study of T-cell reconstitution after alpha-beta-depleted transplantation in children. Unmatched junction bases numbered 5, after V lost 5 bases and J lost 4 bases. Germline V CDR1 and CDR2: DFQATT, SNEGSKA (reference sequence). The CDR3 extends over 12 amino acids. Library preparation (for TCRbeta) was performed with unique molecular identifiers. TCRdb independently ran MiXCR on the PCR reads; one entry per CDR3 protein. The top ten hold 4% to 5% of the sample, which has approximately 590,000 distinct CDR3 sequences, under 12% seen once. Here the sequenced sample was PBMCs from the stem cell graft donor, taken from the stem cell graft. The rearrangement links TRBV20-1 to TRBJ2-7; 7 bases are shared with TRBD2. This clonotype originated in a human donor who donated a stem cell graft to a child with acute myeloid leukemia. The CDR3 is CSAPGTTYEQYF. The CDR3 coding sequence is TGCAGTGCTCCCGGGACTACTTACGAGCAGTACTTC.